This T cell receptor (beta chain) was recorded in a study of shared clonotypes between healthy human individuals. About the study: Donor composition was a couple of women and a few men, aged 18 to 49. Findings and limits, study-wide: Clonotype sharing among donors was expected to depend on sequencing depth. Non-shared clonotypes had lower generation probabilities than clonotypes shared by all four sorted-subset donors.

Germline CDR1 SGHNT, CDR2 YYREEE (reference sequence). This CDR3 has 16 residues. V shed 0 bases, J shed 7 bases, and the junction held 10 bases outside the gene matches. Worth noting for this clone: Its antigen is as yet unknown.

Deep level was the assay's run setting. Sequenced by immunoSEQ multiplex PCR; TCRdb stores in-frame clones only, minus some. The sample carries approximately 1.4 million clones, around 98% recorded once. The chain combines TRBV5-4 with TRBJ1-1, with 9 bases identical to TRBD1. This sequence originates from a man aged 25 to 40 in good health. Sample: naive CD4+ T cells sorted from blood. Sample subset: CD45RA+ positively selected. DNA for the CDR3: TGTGCCAGCAGCTTGGGTGGGACAGGGCTTCCGAATGAAGCTTTCTTT. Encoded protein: CASSLGGTGLPNEAFF.